The 6 T cell receptor beta chains listed next were all sequenced from one sample in a study of blood T cells in healthy people across ages. A sample-barcoded 5' primer and a J-beta primer mix were used in a second PCR of roughly 7 to 11 cycles. Each CDR3 protein gets one entry after TCRdb re-called the 5' RACE reads with MiXCR. The profile shows roughly 800,000 distinct CDR3 sequences, roughly 60% of them singletons. The material sequenced was blood. The source of these receptors is a man under 40 in good health.

V is TRBV5-1 and J is TRBJ2-1; the D is unclear. Germline CDR1 SGHRS, CDR2 YFSETQ. The CDR3 covers 13 residues. V lost 4 bases and J lost 5, with 10 bases in between. Written as DNA, the CDR3 is TGCGCCAGCAGCATACAGACAAACAATGAGCAGTTCTTC. Encoded protein: CASSIQTNNEQFF.

The chain links TRBV27 to TRBJ2-1, with 8 nucleotides matching TRBD1. V shed 10 bases and J 4 bases; nucleotides not matched to a gene: 12. This CDR3 comprises 15 residues. Germline CDR1 MNHEY, CDR2 SMNVEV (reference sequence). The CDR3 DNA sequence: TGTGCCACCCAGTCCGACAGGGGCAGTTACAATGAGCAGTTCTTC. Protein sequence: CATQSDRGSYNEQFF.

This sequence joins TRBV20-1 and TRBJ2-6; weak D call: TRBD2 (7 bases). The CDR3 length is 16 residues. V was cut by 3 bases and J by 3 bases, with 15 bases left in between. CDR1 and CDR2 from the germline V gene are DFQATT and SNEGSKA (reference sequence). The CDR3 region has the DNA TGCAGTGCTAGCCGGGGGGCAAAGGTTGGGGCCAACGTCCTGACTTTC. Its translation is CSASRGAKVGANVLTF.

Notes on this clonotype: Since the CDR3 does not end with the conserved phenylalanine or tryptophan, this likely comes from a read error. The J gene is TRBJ2-7, the V gene TRBV3-1; D gene ambiguous. This CDR3 has 13 residues. V was pared by 1 base and J by 4 bases, with 8 bases between. In germline, CDR1 is LGHDT, CDR2 YNNKEL (reference sequence). DNA for the CDR3: TGTGCCAGCAGCCAAGGTCGAGATTACGAGCAGTACTGC. As protein: CASSQGRDYEQYC.

V gene TRBV24-1 combines with J gene TRBJ2-3; D is undetermined. Trimming left V 9 bases short and J 1 base short, with 7 bases between. Germline lookup yields CDR1 KGHDR and CDR2 SFDVKD. The CDR3 covers 12 residues. CDR3 nucleotides: TGTGCCACCGCATTGGGCACAGATACGCAGTATTTT. Translating gives CATALGTDTQYF.

The chain recombines TRBV2 with TRBJ2-3, with 9 bases aligning to TRBD2. The V segment lost 6 bases and the J segment 0 bases; nucleotides outside the gene matches: 7. This CDR3 comprises 16 residues. Germline CDR1 and CDR2: SNHLY and FYNNEI. The CDR3 nucleotides read TGTGCCAGCAGCTATCCAGCGGGGGGAAGCACAGATACGCAGTATTTT. It encodes CASSYPAGGSTDTQYF.